This T cell receptor (beta chain) was obtained from a study of glioma-infiltrating T cells after dendritic cell vaccination. Isocitrate dehydrogenase mutation was absent in all glioblastoma patients. J was trimmed by 7 bases and V by 0 bases; bases with no gene match: 13. CDR1 and CDR2 from the germline V gene are SGHNT and YYREEE (reference sequence). The CDR3 totals 18 residues. This clone occurred many times. Its antigen is unidentified. General study points: No direct clonality-survival link was found; a diverse polyclonal response may matter. Complete blood and tumor specimen sets were limited to few patients.

Profiled with immunoSEQ multiplex PCR; TCRdb holds only in-frame clones, not every one. Of about 64,000 clones listed, 75% to 85% are singletons. Sequences were derived from blood, sampled before dendritic cell vaccination. This clonotype was sampled from a human donor with glioblastoma. The rearrangement joins TRBV5-4 to TRBJ2-2; TRBD1 matches at 9 bases. The CDR3 DNA reads TGTGCCAGCAGCTTGGGTTCGGGGACAGGGCGGAGGGGCGGGGAGCTGTTTTTT. It encodes CASSLGSGTGRRGGELFF.